This TCR beta chain was profiled in a study of post-analysis software for immune sequencing data. Study at large: The patients showed relapsing-remitting, secondary progressive and progressive-relapsing multiple sclerosis courses.

The TCR beta cDNA libraries contained unique molecular identifiers. TCRdb itself ran the PCR reads through MiXCR, one entry per CDR3 protein. The sample yields approximately 360,000 distinct CDR3 sequences, about a third seen once. The CDR3 is 15 amino acids. Unmatched junction bases numbered 6, after V lost 7 bases and J lost 0 bases. A note on this clonotype: What it binds is unknown.

Overall study results and limits: Patients used a few TRBV segments, including TRBV5-6, TRBV5-1 and TRBV20-1, more often than controls.

Sequenced: blood. This receptor was obtained from a girl between 10 and 17 years old with multiple sclerosis. The chain employs TRBV12-3 or TRBV12-4 and TRBJ1-5; 7 bases align to TRBD1. In DNA form, the CDR3 reads TGTGCCAGCACCACGACAGGGATTAGCAATCAGCCCCAGCATTTT. Protein: CASTTTGISNQPQHF.